The source of this T cell receptor (beta chain) is a study of shared clonotypes between healthy human individuals. The wider study: A donor's plate count was three for CD4 naive and three for CD4 memory; CD8 naive had two and CD8 memory one.

V shed 1 base and J 0 bases; nucleotides not matched to a gene: 10. The germline V gene encodes CDR1 SEHNR and CDR2 FQNEAQ (reference sequence). The CDR3 has 19 amino acids. Whole-study findings and limits: Generally, naive subsets (rather than memory subsets) showed larger estimated richness. Clonotype sharing across several donors was observed for 4% to 6.5% of naive CD4 clonotypes.

Under the authors' procedure: ImmunoSEQ yielded junction-only sequences lacking quality scores, so filtering differed. Repertoires were generated with immunoSEQ multiplex PCR, while TCRdb's copy carries only in-frame clones and drops some. The D gene and trimming were derived from the DNA, and the V and J assignments and clone size from that table. The repertoire holds more than 1 million clones, with about 80% as singletons. Note on this clone: Its cognate antigen is unknown.

The chain has TRBV7-9 and TRBJ1-3, with 9 positions matching TRBD1. This TCR derives from a man aged 18 to 30 in good health. Some clones in this sample may be carry-over from other donors' samples. The sample comprised memory CD4+ T cells from PBMCs. Documented subset: CD45RA-negative fraction. CDR3 sequence (DNA): TGTGCCAGCAGCTTAGGCTTAACAGGGGGCAGCCTCTCTGGAAACACCATATATTTT. Translation: CASSLGLTGGSLSGNTIYF.